This T cell receptor beta chain was retrieved from a study of cytomegalovirus exposure and HLA in healthy donors. Findings and caveats of the study: In a later analysis, at a false discovery rate of 0.05, over 15,000 TCR beta sequences matched HLA alleles.

Of note for this clone: What it binds is unknown.

The PCR used 60 Vbeta and 13 Jbeta primers. Libraries were prepared by immunoSEQ multiplex PCR; TCRdb keeps only in-frame clonotypes and omits some of them. The sample contains 100,000 or so clones, approximately 72% of which appear only once. In germline, CDR1 is GTSNPN, CDR2 SVGIG (reference sequence). The V segment lost 2 bases and the J segment 7 bases; nucleotides outside the gene matches: 24. The CDR3 loop spans 20 amino acids. The chain joins TRBV30 to TRBJ2-1, with 9 bases identical to TRBD2. This receptor was identified in a male donor in good health and CMV-seropositive. Sequencing was carried out using PBMCs. The CDR3 loop is CAWSSVSQFGGGAGWNEQFF. The CDR3, as DNA: TGTGCCTGGAGTTCAGTTTCTCAATTCGGCGGGGGGGCCGGGTGGAATGAGCAGTTCTTC.